This T cell receptor beta chain is drawn from a study of blood T cell repertoires in COVID-19. Study in general: Samples of COVID-19 (acute and convalescent) were obtained from the United States, Italy and Spain.

This clone showed up just once. Per the study methods: Reference gene primer amplification gave estimated nucleated cell counts. Produced via immunoSEQ multiplex PCR; TCRdb's table is partial and in-frame only. That table is the source of V, J and clone size, and D and trimming were worked out from the DNA. The sample has around 200,000 clones; around 80% are singletons. This receptor was obtained from a woman at least 80 years old with active or convalescent COVID-19. Sequencing was done on a sample of peripheral blood.

DNA for the CDR3: TGCGCCAGCAGCTCCCTTGGGGGGGGAATCAACACTGAAGCTTTCTTT. Its protein product is CASSSLGGGINTEAFF. The chain recombines TRBV5-1 with TRBJ1-1, with a possible D match to TRBD1 (5 bases). The CDR3 totals 16 residues. The germline gives CDR1 SGHRS, CDR2 YFSETQ. Trimming removed 3 bases at V and 2 bases at J, with 17 bases between.